These 22 T cell receptor beta chains were all obtained from the same sample, sequenced in a study of CD8 T cells in ankylosing spondylitis. Study-wide results and limits: The study identified a TCR beta motif of 7 or 8 highly homologous variants that appeared characteristic of ankylosing spondylitis blood.

TCRdb re-derived calls from the 5' RACE reads in MiXCR, one entry per CDR3 protein. The sample gives over 450,000 distinct CDR3 sequences, about 13% of which show up once; 6.5% to 7% is in the top ten. These receptors lack a known antigen. The sequenced material came from blood, either unsorted or a sorted T cell fraction (not recorded which). The receptors were gathered from a male donor with ankylosing spondylitis.

This clonotype was counted a few times. This rearrangement joins TRBV5-6 to TRBJ2-7; D ambiguous. The CDR3 extends over 13 amino acids. In germline, CDR1 is SGHDT, CDR2 YYEEEE. Between the trimmed V and J ends, which lost 3 bases and 3 bases, there was a span of 10 bases. This CDR3 reads CASSYGRNYEQYF. The CDR3 DNA sequence: TGTGCCAGCAGCTATGGACGAAACTACGAGCAGTACTTC.

This clonotype was recorded a few times. The rearrangement joins TRBV27 to TRBJ2-5, with D perhaps matching TRBD1 or TRBD2 (5 bases each). Germline lookup yields CDR1 MNHEY and CDR2 SMNVEV (reference sequence). This CDR3 spans 15 amino acids. Trimming shortened V by 1 base and J by 6 bases, and 15 bases separated the two germline ends. The CDR3 loop is CASSLLEAGLQTQYF. Here the CDR3 DNA reads TGTGCCAGCAGTTTATTGGAGGCAGGGCTGCAGACCCAGTACTTC.

The rearrangement joins TRBV5-1 to TRBJ1-3, with no clear D. The CDR3 extends over 16 amino acids. CDR1 and CDR2 (germline): SGHRS, YFSETQ. V was clipped by 2 bases and J by 0 bases, with 12 bases between them. CDR3 nucleotides: TGCGCCAGCAGCTTAATCGGGGTCTCCTCTGGAAACACCATATATTTT. Translation gives CASSLIGVSSGNTIYF.

This clonotype appeared many times. V gene TRBV7-2 combines with J gene TRBJ2-7; 9 bases line up with TRBD1. The ends lost 4 bases at V and 2 bases at J; junction bases unmatched: 3. The CDR3 length is 14 residues. CDR1 is SGHTA, CDR2 FQGNSA, per germline. The CDR3 region is CASSSGQGTYEQYV. In DNA form, the CDR3 reads TGTGCCAGCAGCTCAGGACAGGGGACCTACGAGCAGTACGTC.

This clonotype was detected a few times. The J gene is TRBJ2-5, the V gene TRBV20-1; 7 positions match TRBD2. From germline, CDR1 is DFQATT and CDR2 SNEGSKA (reference sequence). V lost 8 bases, J lost 5 bases, and 8 bases stayed unmatched. The CDR3 covers 12 residues. The CDR3 is CSSSTSRETQYF. CDR3 nucleotide sequence: TGCAGTTCTTCGACTAGCAGGGAGACCCAGTACTTC.

V is TRBV19 and J is TRBJ2-3; no reliable D call. Germline CDR1 is LNHDA and CDR2 is SQIVND (reference sequence). Trimming removed 9 bases at V and 7 bases at J, with 20 bases between. The CDR3 runs to 14 residues. The CDR3: CASGRSLLLNTQYF. In nucleotides, the CDR3 is TGTGCCAGCGGACGGTCCCTTCTTTTGAATACGCAGTATTTT.

In its sample, this clonotype was seen a few times. The V gene is TRBV7-2, the J gene TRBJ2-5; D unclear. Germline V CDR1 and CDR2: SGHTA, FQGNSA. The CDR3 is 15 amino acids. The V gene lost 2 bases and the J gene lost 6 bases, with 16 bases spanning the gap. The CDR3 DNA follows: TGTGCCAGCAGCTTACGAGCCCCGACGGAGCAGACCCAGTACTTC. Protein: CASSLRAPTEQTQYF.

This clonotype was recorded many times. The chain employs TRBV4-1 and TRBJ2-3, with D possibly being TRBD1 (5 bases). Trimming took off 1 base at V and 6 bases at J, with 14 bases between the two ends. CDR1 is MGHRA and CDR2 is YSYEKL in the germline V gene. The CDR3 runs to 15 residues. Written as DNA, the CDR3 is TGCGCCAGCAGCCAAGCTAGGGGCTTCGGTGATACGCAGTATTTT. Translated, it gives CASSQARGFGDTQYF.

In its sample, this clonotype was seen a few times. The chain has TRBV15 and TRBJ1-3, with D unresolved. Germline CDR1 LNHNV, CDR2 YYDKDF (reference sequence). Trimming shortened V by 0 bases and J by 0 bases, and 12 bases separated the two germline ends. The CDR3 runs 17 residues. The DNA for the CDR3 is TGTGCCACCAGCAGAGATCTAAAGGGCCGCTCTGGAAACACCATATATTTT. This gives the protein CATSRDLKGRSGNTIYF. Filled out from reference TRBV15 and TRBJ1-3, the complete variable domain reads DAMVIQNPRYQVTQFGKPVTLSCSQTLNHNVMYWYQQKSSQAPKLLFHYYDKDFNNEADTPDNFQSRRPNTSFCFLDIRSPGLGDTAMYLCATSRDLKGRSGNTIYFGEGSWLTVV.

This clonotype was seen a handful of times. V usage is TRBV2 and J usage is TRBJ1-3, with TRBD1 as a possible D gene (6 bases). The CDR3 is 13 residues long. The germline V gene encodes CDR1 SNHLY and CDR2 FYNNEI. Trimming left V 7 bases short and J 2 bases short, with 9 bases between. The CDR3 coding sequence is TGTGCCAGCACGACAGGTCCTGGAAACACCATATATTTT. Its protein is CASTTGPGNTIYF. Looking up the rest from reference TRBV2 and TRBJ1-3 gives the full variable domain: EPEVTQTPSHQVTQMGQEVILRCVPISNHLYFYWYRQILGQKVEFLVSFYNNEISEKSEIFDDQFSVERPDGSNFTLKIRSTKLEDSAMYFCASTTGPGNTIYFGEGSWLTVV.

The chain recombines TRBV4-2 with TRBJ2-3; TRBD1 or TRBD2 may be the D gene (5 bases each). Trimming removed 4 bases from V and 3 bases from J, with 11 bases in between. Germline loops: CDR1 LGHNA, CDR2 YNFKEQ. The CDR3 extends over 14 amino acids. The CDR3 DNA follows: TGTGCCAGCAGCCGAGGGGACGGAACAGATACGCAGTATTTT. It codes for CASSRGDGTDTQYF.

This clonotype has at least ten counts. This sequence joins TRBV7-9 and TRBJ2-5, with TRBD1 as a possible D gene (6 bases). The CDR3 loop spans 13 amino acids. In germline, CDR1 is SEHNR, CDR2 FQNEAQ (reference sequence). Trimming took 6 bases from V and 2 from J, leaving 10 bases between them. CDR3: CASSRQVQETQYF. The DNA of the CDR3 is TGTGCCAGCAGTCGACAGGTTCAAGAGACCCAGTACTTC.

This clonotype was found a few times. The V call is TRBV6-1, the J call TRBJ1-1, with D perhaps matching TRBD1 (6 bases). Germline values: CDR1 MNHNS, CDR2 SASEGT. CDR3 length: 14 amino acids. The ends were cut back, 7 bases at V and 7 bases at J, with 19 bases in the middle. The CDR3 is CASIKQGGGGEAFF. CDR3 bases: TGTGCCAGCATCAAACAGGGAGGGGGGGGTGAAGCTTTCTTT.

This clonotype was detected only a few times. This rearrangement joins TRBV10-3 to TRBJ2-1; TRBD2 is a possible D gene (6 bases). CDR1 and CDR2 (germline): ENHRY, SYGVKD. V was clipped by 5 bases and J by 9 bases, with 14 bases between them. The CDR3 length is 13 residues. CDR3 amino acids: CAISTETGGEQFF. In DNA form, the CDR3 reads TGTGCCATCAGTACGGAAACCGGGGGTGAGCAGTTCTTC.

This clonotype came up a few times. This chain uses TRBV7-8 with TRBJ2-1; D is possibly TRBD2 (5 bases). The CDR3 contains 14 residues. CDR1 and CDR2 (germline): SGHVS, FQNEAQ. Between the trimmed V and J ends, which lost 4 bases and 2 bases, there was a span of 9 bases. The CDR3 DNA sequence: TGTGCCAGCAGCTGGAGGAGCCCCTACAATGAGCAGTTCTTC. This encodes CASSWRSPYNEQFF.

This clonotype was found a few times. The chain couples TRBV6-4 to TRBJ2-1; TRBD2 matches at 7 bases. V gave up 4 bases and J gave up 2 bases; unmatched junction bases: 5. In germline, CDR1 is MRHNA, CDR2 SNTAGT. The CDR3 is made up of 15 amino acids. The CDR3 DNA sequence: TGTGCCAGCAGTGTTAGCGGGTTACCCTACAATGAGCAGTTCTTC. Translated: CASSVSGLPYNEQFF.

This clonotype was counted only a few times. This chain uses TRBV20-1 with TRBJ2-1, with unresolved D. The V end was cut by 1 base, the J end by 7 bases, with 8 bases between. The CDR3 is 12 residues long. Germline-derived CDR1 and CDR2 are DFQATT and SNEGSKA (reference sequence). CDR3 protein: CSARALQNEQFF. As DNA, the CDR3 is TGCAGTGCTAGAGCCCTCCAAAATGAGCAGTTCTTC.

This clonotype was seen more than once but under ten times. The V and J genes are TRBV7-9 and TRBJ2-5, with TRBD2 matching 12 bases. After removal of 5 bases from V and 2 bases from J, the junction contained 6 bases not matched to a gene. Germline CDR1 SEHNR, CDR2 FQNEAQ (reference sequence). The CDR3 contains 16 residues. CDR3 nucleotide sequence: TGTGCCAGCAGCCGGGGACTAGCGGGCACACAAGAGACCCAGTACTTC. This translates into CASSRGLAGTQETQYF.

This chain connects TRBV12-3 or TRBV12-4 to TRBJ2-3; 9 nucleotides align to TRBD1. Trimming at V came to 3 bases and at J to 4 bases, leaving 5 bases not matched to a gene. This CDR3 region has 15 residues. The CDR3 DNA reads as TGTGCCAGCAGTTTTGGGGACAGGGACGCAGATACGCAGTATTTT. This translates into CASSFGDRDADTQYF.

The chain is built from TRBV12-3 or TRBV12-4 and TRBJ2-5, with 10 bases lining up with TRBD1. V lost 3 bases to trimming and J lost 4 bases; unmatched junction nucleotides: 5. The CDR3 has 15 residues. The CDR3 sequence: CASSFGQGGGETQYF. CDR3 in DNA: TGTGCCAGCAGTTTTGGACAGGGGGGGGGAGAGACCCAGTACTTC.

This clonotype was counted ten times or more. The CDR3 DNA follows: TGTGCCAGCATCAGCGGGACGACCTCCTACAATGAGCAGTTCTTC. Translated: CASISGTTSYNEQFF. The chain links TRBV2 to TRBJ2-1; 7 bases agree with TRBD2. CDR1 is SNHLY and CDR2 is FYNNEI in the germline V gene. Trimming took 7 bases from V and 0 from J; bases not matched to a gene: 6. CDR3 length: 15 residues.

The chain recombines TRBV6-5 with TRBJ1-1, with TRBD1 matching over 9 bases. Looked up from germline, CDR1 is MNHEY and CDR2 is SVGAGI. This CDR3 spans 16 amino acids. With 5 bases clipped from V and 3 bases from J, the junction kept 10 bases outside the gene matches. In DNA form, the CDR3 reads TGTGCCAGCAGTCACCCCCCGGACAGGGGCGACACTGAAGCTTTCTTT. As protein: CASSHPPDRGDTEAFF.